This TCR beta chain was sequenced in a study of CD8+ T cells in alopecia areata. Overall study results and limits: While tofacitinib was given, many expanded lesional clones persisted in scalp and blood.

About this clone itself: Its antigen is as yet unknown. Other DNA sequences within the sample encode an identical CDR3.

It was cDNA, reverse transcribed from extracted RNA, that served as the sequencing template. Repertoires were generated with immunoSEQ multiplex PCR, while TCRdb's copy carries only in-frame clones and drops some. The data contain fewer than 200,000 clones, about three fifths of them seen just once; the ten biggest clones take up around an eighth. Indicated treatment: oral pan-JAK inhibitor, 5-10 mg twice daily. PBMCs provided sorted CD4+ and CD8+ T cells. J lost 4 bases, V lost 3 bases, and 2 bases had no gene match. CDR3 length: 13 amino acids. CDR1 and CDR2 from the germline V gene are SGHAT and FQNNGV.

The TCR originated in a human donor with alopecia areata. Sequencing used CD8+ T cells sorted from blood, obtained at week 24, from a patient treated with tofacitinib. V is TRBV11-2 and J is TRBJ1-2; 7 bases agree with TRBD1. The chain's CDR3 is CASSLGQFYGYTF. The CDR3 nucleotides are TGTGCCAGCAGCTTGGGACAGTTCTATGGCTACACCTTC.